This note documents a single T cell receptor beta chain sequence. TCRdb re-called the 5' RACE reads with MiXCR, one entry per CDR3 protein. Among tens of thousands of distinct CDR3 sequences listed, roughly 28% were seen once. Naive CD4+ T cells were purified with Tregs depleted by CD25. This CDR3 spans 16 amino acids. V was trimmed by 1 base and J by 3 bases, leaving 12 bases between them. From germline, CDR1 is SGHDN and CDR2 FVKESK. The sequenced material came from naive CD4+ T cells sorted from blood. As for subset: naive CD4+ T cells, CD4+CD45RA+CD25-. The sequence derives from a female donor with breast cancer. The V call is TRBV14, the J call TRBJ1-4; D is possibly TRBD1 (6 bases). The CDR3 DNA is TGTGCCAGCAGCCAAGGAGGGGGACACCCTAATGAAAAACTGTTTTTT. Protein sequence: CASSQGGGHPNEKLFF. Complete variable domain (other parts from reference TRBV14 and TRBJ1-4): EAGVTQFPSHSVIEKGQTVTLRCDPISGHDNLYWYRRVMGKEIKFLLHFVKESKQDESGMPNNRFLAERTGGTYSTLKVQPAELEDSGVYFCASSQGGGHPNEKLFFGSGTQLSVL.